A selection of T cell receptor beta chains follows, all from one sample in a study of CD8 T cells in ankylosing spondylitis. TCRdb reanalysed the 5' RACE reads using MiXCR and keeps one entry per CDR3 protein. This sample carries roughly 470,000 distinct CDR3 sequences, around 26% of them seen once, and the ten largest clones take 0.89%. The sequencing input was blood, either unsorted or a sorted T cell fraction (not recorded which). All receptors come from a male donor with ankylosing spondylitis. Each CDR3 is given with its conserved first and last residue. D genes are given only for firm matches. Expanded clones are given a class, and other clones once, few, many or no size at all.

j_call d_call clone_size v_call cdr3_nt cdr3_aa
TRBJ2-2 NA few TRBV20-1 TGCAGTGCTAGAGATGGGGGACAGAACACCGGGGAGCTGTTTTTT CSARDGGQNTGELFF
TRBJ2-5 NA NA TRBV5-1 TGCGCCAGCAGCTTGGGTGGGGAGGTTGAGACCCAGTACTTC CASSLGGEVETQYF
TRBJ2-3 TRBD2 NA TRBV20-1 TGCAGTGCTACCCGGACTAGAGGCTCCACAGATACGCAGTATTTT CSATRTRGSTDTQYF
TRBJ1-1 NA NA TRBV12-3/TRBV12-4 TGTGCCAGCAGCAACACAGGTGGTACTGAAGCTTTCTTT CASSNTGGTEAFF
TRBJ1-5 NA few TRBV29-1 TGCAGCGTTAAGGAATTGGATCAGCCCCAGCATTTT CSVKELDQPQHF
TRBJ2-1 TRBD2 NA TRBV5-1 TGCGCCAGCAGCGGGCGGACTAGCGGGAGGCCCTTCTCCTACAATGAGCAGTTCTTC CASSGRTSGRPFSYNEQFF
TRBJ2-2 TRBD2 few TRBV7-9 TGTGCCAGCAGCCCAGTAGCGGGAGCGGTCACCGGGGAGCTGTTTTTT CASSPVAGAVTGELFF
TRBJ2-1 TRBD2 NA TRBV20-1 TGCAGTGCTAGAACTAGCGGGAGGGCCAATTACAATGAGCAGTTCTTC CSARTSGRANYNEQFF
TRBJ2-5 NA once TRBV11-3 TGTGCCAGCAGCTTACTCAGTGTAGGACCTTGGACCCAGTACTTC CASSLLSVGPWTQYF
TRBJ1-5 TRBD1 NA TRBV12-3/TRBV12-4 TGTGCCAGCAGTGTGGACAGGAGTCAGCCCCAGCATTTT CASSVDRSQPQHF
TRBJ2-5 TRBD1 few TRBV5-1 TGCGCCAGCAGCTCCGGACAGGGGGACCAAGAGACCCAGTACTTC CASSSGQGDQETQYF
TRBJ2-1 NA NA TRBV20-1 TGCAGTGCTAGAGCGCCCGCGACAGGTTCGAATGAGCAGTTCTTC CSARAPATGSNEQFF
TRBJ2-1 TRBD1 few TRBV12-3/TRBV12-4 TGTGCCAGCAGTCCCTACAGGGACAGTAACAATGAGCAGTTCTTC CASSPYRDSNNEQFF
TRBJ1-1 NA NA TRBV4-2 TGTGCCAGCAGCCGCACCGGATTGGGGAACACTGAAGCTTTCTTT CASSRTGLGNTEAFF
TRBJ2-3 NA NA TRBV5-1 TGCGCCAGCAGAGGGTCCGGAGGCACAGATACGCAGTATTTT CASRGSGGTDTQYF
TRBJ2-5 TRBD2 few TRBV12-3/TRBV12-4 TGTGCCAGCACTCTAGCGGGAGTTCAAGAGACCCAGTACTTC CASTLAGVQETQYF
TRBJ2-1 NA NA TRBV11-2 TGTGCCAGCAGCCCCGACTCAGGATATTACAATGAGCAGTTCTTC CASSPDSGYYNEQFF
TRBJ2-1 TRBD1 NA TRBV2 TGTGCCAGCAGAACCGGGACAGGGTCCTACAATGAGCAGTTCTTC CASRTGTGSYNEQFF